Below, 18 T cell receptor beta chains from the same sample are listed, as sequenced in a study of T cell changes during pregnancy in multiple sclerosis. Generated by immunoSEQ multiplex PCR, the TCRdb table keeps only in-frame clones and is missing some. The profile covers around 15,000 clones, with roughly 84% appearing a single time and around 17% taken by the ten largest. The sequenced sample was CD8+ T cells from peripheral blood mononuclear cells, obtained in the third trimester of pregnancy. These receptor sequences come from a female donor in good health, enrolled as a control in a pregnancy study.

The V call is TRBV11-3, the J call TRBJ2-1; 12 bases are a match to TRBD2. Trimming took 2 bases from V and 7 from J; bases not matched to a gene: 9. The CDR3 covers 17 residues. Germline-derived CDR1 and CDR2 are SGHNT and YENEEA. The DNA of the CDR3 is TGTGCCAGCAGCTTAAATAGCCTAGCGGGGGGGCAGAATGAGCAGTTCTTC. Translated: CASSLNSLAGGQNEQFF.

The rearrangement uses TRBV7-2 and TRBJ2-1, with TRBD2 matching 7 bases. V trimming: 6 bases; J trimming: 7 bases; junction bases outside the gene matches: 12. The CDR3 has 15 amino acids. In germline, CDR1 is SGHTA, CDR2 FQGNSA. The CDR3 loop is CASRIERGGINEQFF. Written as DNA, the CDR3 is TGTGCCAGCAGGATCGAGCGGGGAGGGATAAATGAGCAGTTCTTC.

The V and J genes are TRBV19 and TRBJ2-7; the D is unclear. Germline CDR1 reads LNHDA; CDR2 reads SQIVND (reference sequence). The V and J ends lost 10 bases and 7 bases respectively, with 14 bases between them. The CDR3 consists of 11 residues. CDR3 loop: CATKVAEEQYF. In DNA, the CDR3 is TGTGCCACAAAAGTCGCGGAAGAGCAGTACTTC.

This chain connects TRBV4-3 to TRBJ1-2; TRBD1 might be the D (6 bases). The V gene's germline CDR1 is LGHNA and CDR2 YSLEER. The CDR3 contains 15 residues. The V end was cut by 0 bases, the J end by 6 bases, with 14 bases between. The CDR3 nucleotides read TGCGCCAGCAGCCAAGATCTCCCACAGGGAGATGGCTACACCTTC. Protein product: CASSQDLPQGDGYTF.

CDR3 in DNA: TGTGCCAGCAGCGGGGAAGGTTGGACTGAAGCTTTCTTT. Translated: CASSGEGWTEAFF. V gene TRBV6-5 combines with J gene TRBJ1-1; D gene unclear. Germline CDR1 MNHEY, CDR2 SVGAGI. This CDR3 is built from 13 residues. V dropped 6 bases and J dropped 5 bases, with 13 bases sitting between them.

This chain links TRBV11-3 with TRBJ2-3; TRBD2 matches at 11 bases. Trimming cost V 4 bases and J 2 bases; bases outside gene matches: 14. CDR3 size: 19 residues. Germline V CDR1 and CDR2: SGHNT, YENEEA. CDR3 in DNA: TGTGCCAGCAGCTCCGTAATGTCGACTAGCGGGGCCCCCACAGATACGCAGTATTTT. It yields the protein CASSSVMSTSGAPTDTQYF.

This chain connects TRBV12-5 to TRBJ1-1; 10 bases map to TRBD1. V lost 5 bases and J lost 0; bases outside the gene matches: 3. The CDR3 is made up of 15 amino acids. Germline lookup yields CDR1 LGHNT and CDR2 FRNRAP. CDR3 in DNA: TGTGCTAGTGGTACGGGACAGGGGATGAACACTGAAGCTTTCTTT. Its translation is CASGTGQGMNTEAFF.

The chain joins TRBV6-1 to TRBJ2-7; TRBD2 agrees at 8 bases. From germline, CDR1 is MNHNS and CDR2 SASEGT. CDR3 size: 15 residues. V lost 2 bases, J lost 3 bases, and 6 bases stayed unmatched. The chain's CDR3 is CASSEPGTSDYEQYF. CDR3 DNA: TGTGCCAGCAGTGAACCCGGGACTAGTGACTACGAGCAGTACTTC.

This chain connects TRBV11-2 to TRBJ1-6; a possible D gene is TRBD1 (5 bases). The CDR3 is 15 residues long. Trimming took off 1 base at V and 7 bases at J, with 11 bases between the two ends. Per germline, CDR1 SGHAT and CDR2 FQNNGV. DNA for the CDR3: TGTGCCAGCAGCTTAGGGGGGGTAGGGAATTCACCCCTCCACTTT. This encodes CASSLGGVGNSPLHF.

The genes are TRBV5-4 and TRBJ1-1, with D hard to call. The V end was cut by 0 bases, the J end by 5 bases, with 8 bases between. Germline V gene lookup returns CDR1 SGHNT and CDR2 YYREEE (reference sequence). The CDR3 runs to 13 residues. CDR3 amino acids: CASSLGGGTEAFF. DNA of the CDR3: TGTGCCAGCAGCTTGGGAGGCGGTACTGAAGCTTTCTTT.

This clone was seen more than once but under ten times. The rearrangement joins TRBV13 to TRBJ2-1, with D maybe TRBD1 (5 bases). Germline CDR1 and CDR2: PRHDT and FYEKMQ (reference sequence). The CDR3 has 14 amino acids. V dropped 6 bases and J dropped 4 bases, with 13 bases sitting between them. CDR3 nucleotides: TGTGCCAGCAGTAATTGGGGCTCTTACAATGAGCAGTTCTTC. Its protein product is CASSNWGSYNEQFF.

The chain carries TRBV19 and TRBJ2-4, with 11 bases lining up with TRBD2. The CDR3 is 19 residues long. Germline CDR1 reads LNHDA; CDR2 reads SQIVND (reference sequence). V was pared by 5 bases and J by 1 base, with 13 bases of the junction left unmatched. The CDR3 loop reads CASSDFVSGRARAKNIQYF. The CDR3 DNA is TGTGCCAGTAGTGACTTCGTTAGCGGGAGGGCCCGTGCCAAAAACATTCAGTACTTC. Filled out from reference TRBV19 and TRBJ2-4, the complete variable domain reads DGGITQSPKYLFRKEGQNVTLSCEQNLNHDAMYWYRQDPGQGLRLIYYSQIVNDFQKGDIAEGYSVSREKKESFPLTVTSAQKNPTAFYLCASSDFVSGRARAKNIQYFGAGTRLSVL.

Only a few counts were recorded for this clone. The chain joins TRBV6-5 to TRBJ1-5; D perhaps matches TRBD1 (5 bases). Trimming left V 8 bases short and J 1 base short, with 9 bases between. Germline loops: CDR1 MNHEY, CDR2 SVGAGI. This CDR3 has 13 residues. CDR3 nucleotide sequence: TGTGCCAGCGGCGGGGCGAGCAATCAGCCCCAGCATTTT. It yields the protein CASGGASNQPQHF.

CDR3 sequence: CASSPGGPSYEQYF. The DNA of the CDR3 is TGTGCCAGCAGCCCCGGGGGACCCTCCTACGAGCAGTACTTC. The rearrangement links TRBV9 to TRBJ2-7; possible D gene TRBD2, 6 bases. V was pared by 4 bases and J by 0 bases, with 11 bases between. Germline V CDR1 and CDR2: SGDLS, YYNGEE. The CDR3 covers 14 residues.

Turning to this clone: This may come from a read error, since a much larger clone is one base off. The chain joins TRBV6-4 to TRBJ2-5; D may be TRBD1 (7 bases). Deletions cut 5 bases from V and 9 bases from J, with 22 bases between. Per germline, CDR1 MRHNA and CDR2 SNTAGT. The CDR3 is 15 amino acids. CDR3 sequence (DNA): TGTGCCAGCAGTCCCACTCCGGAGGGGGCCGAGGCCCAGTACTTC. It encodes CASSPTPEGAEAQYF.

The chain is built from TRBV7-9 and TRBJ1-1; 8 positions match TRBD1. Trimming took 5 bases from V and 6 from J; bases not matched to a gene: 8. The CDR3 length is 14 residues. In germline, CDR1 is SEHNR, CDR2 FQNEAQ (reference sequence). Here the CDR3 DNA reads TGTGCCAGCAGCCCCACCGGGACAGGTGCTGAAGCTTTCTTT. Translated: CASSPTGTGAEAFF.

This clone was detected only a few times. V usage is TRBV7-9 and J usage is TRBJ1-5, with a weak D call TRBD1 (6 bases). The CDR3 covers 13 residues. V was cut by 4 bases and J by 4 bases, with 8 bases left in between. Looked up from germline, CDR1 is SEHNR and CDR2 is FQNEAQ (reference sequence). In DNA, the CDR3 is TGTGCCAGCAGCTCGGACAGAAATCAGCCCCAGCATTTT. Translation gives CASSSDRNQPQHF. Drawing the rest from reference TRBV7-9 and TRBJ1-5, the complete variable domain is DTGVSQNPRHKITKRGQNVTFRCDPISEHNRLYWYRQTLGQGPEFLTYFQNEAQLEKSRLLSDRFSAERPKGSFSTLEIQRTEQGDSAMYLCASSSDRNQPQHFGDGTRLSIL.

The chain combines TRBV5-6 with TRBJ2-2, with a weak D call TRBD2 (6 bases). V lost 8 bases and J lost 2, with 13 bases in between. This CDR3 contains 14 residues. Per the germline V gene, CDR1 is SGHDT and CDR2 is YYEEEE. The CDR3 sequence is CASWEARNTGELFF. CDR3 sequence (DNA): TGTGCCAGTTGGGAGGCCAGAAACACCGGGGAGCTGTTTTTT.